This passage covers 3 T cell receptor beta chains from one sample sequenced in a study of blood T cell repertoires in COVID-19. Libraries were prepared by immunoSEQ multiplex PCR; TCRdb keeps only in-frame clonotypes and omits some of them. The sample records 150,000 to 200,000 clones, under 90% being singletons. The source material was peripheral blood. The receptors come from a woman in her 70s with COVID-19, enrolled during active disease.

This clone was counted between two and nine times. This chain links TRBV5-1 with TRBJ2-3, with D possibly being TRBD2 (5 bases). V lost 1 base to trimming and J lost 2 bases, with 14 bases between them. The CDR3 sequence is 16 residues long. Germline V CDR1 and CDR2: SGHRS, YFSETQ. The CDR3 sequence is CASSLKSSRFTDTQYF. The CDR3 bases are TGCGCCAGCAGCTTGAAGTCTAGCAGATTCACAGATACGCAGTATTTT.

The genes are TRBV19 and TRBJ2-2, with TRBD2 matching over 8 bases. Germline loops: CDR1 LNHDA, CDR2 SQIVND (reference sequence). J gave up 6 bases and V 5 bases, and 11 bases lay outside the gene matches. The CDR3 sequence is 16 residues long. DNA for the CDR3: TGTGCCAGTAGTCTCACCGGGACTAGTAGTGCCGGGGAGCTGTTTTTT. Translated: CASSLTGTSSAGELFF. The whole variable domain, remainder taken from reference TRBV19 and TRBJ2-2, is DGGITQSPKYLFRKEGQNVTLSCEQNLNHDAMYWYRQDPGQGLRLIYYSQIVNDFQKGDIAEGYSVSREKKESFPLTVTSAQKNPTAFYLCASSLTGTSSAGELFFGEGSRLTVL.

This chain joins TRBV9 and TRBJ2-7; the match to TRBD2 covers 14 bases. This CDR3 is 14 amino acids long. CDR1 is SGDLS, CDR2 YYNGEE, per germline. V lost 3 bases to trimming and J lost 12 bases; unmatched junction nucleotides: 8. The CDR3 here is CASSGGLAGGNLYF. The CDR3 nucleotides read TGTGCCAGCAGCGGTGGACTAGCGGGAGGCAATCTGTACTTC.